One sample yielded the 30 T cell receptor beta chains listed below, sequenced in a study of cytomegalovirus exposure and HLA in healthy donors. The PCR ran on 60 Vbeta and 13 Jbeta primers. Some clones are missing from TCRdb's copy, which holds only in-frame ones; the method was immunoSEQ multiplex PCR. The sample lists 150,000 to 200,000 clones; approximately 86% were seen once. Specimen: PBMCs. The origin of the receptors is a woman under 30 in good health and CMV-seronegative.

V gene TRBV5-4 combines with J gene TRBJ2-5; 8 nucleotides match TRBD1. Germline V gene data show CDR1 as SGHNT and CDR2 as YYREEE (reference sequence). V lost 0 bases to trimming and J lost 2 bases; unmatched junction nucleotides: 0. This CDR3 region has 14 residues. CDR3: CASSLDRGQETQYF. In DNA form, the CDR3 reads TGTGCCAGCAGCTTGGACAGGGGGCAAGAGACCCAGTACTTC.

The chain combines TRBV30 with TRBJ2-1; D not certain. The CDR3 covers 13 residues. Germline V CDR1 and CDR2: GTSNPN, SVGIG (reference sequence). V dropped 4 bases and J dropped 0 bases, with 7 bases sitting between them. CDR3 DNA sequence: TGTGCCTGGATGGAGAACTCCTACAATGAGCAGTTCTTC. Residues: CAWMENSYNEQFF.

The chain employs TRBV7-9 and TRBJ1-1, with a tentative D call TRBD1 (5 bases). The germline gives CDR1 SEHNR, CDR2 FQNEAQ (reference sequence). V was cut by 0 bases and J by 5 bases, with 10 bases left in between. This CDR3 has 14 residues. The CDR3 here is CASSLAGVGTEAFF. The CDR3 nucleotides are TGTGCCAGCAGCTTAGCAGGGGTAGGGACTGAAGCTTTCTTT.

This rearrangement joins TRBV28 to TRBJ2-7; maybe TRBD1 (5 bases). CDR1 MDHEN and CDR2 SYDVKM come from the germline V gene. This CDR3 is 11 amino acids long. The ends were cut back, 8 bases at V and 6 bases at J, with 11 bases in the middle. The CDR3 DNA sequence: TGTGCCAGCGTCTTGGGGCTCGAGCAGTACTTC. Translating gives CASVLGLEQYF.

This rearrangement joins TRBV5-6 to TRBJ2-5; no firm D call. CDR1 SGHDT and CDR2 YYEEEE come from the germline V gene. This CDR3 is built from 14 residues. Trimming cost V 4 bases and J 1 base, with 11 bases left between them. CDR3 residues: CASSEESLQETQYF. The CDR3 nucleotides are TGTGCCAGCAGCGAGGAATCCCTCCAAGAGACCCAGTACTTC. Looking up the rest from reference TRBV5-6 and TRBJ2-5 gives the full variable domain: DAGVTQSPTHLIKTRGQQVTLRCSPKSGHDTVSWYQQALGQGPQFIFQYYEEEERQRGNFPDRFSGHQFPNYSSELNVNALLLGDSALYLCASSEESLQETQYFGPGTRLLVL.

The chain employs TRBV5-6 and TRBJ2-3; 9 positions match TRBD1. The CDR3 covers 14 residues. Germline lookup yields CDR1 SGHDT and CDR2 YYEEEE. V shed 1 base and J 5 bases; nucleotides not matched to a gene: 2. The CDR3 region has the DNA TGTGCCAGCAGCTTGCGACAGGGGGGAGATACGCAGTATTTT. The encoded protein is CASSLRQGGDTQYF.

This clone came up once. Here the CDR3 reads CASSQVTGGETQYF. DNA of the CDR3: TGCGCCAGCAGCCAAGTTACGGGGGGAGAGACCCAGTACTTC. The chain uses TRBV4-1 and TRBJ2-5, with 7 nucleotides matching TRBD2. Germline assignment: CDR1 MGHRA and CDR2 YSYEKL. The CDR3 has 14 residues. V dropped 1 base and J dropped 4; count of bases not matched to a gene: 3.

The chain uses TRBV28 and TRBJ2-3; no reliable D call. CDR3 length equals 13 residues. Germline assignment: CDR1 MDHEN and CDR2 SYDVKM. The V end lost 6 bases, the J end lost 6 bases, and 13 bases lay between the germline ends. The CDR3 nucleotides are TGTGCCAGCAGGGGTAGCCGTATTGATACGCAGTATTTT. This gives the protein CASRGSRIDTQYF. The entire variable domain, with the rest obtained from reference TRBV28 and TRBJ2-3, is as follows: DVKVTQSSRYLVKRTGEKVFLECVQDMDHENMFWYRQDPGLGLRLIYFSYDVKMKEKGDIPEGYSVSREKKERFSLILESASTNQTSMYLCASRGSRIDTQYFGPGTRLTVL.

V gene TRBV7-2 combines with J gene TRBJ1-6; tentative D call: TRBD1 (6 bases). The germline V and J ends were trimmed by 2 bases and 10 bases, with 21 bases remaining between them. The CDR3 totals 17 residues. Per germline, CDR1 SGHTA and CDR2 FQGNSA. The CDR3 spells CASSLSGSTGRRSPLHF. For the CDR3, the DNA is TGTGCCAGCAGCTTATCGGGCTCTACAGGGCGGCGGTCACCCCTCCACTTT.

The genes are TRBV19 and TRBJ2-3; D is possibly TRBD2 (5 bases). The CDR3 has 14 amino acids. Trimming shortened V by 10 bases and J by 5 bases, and 19 bases separated the two germline ends. The germline CDR1 and CDR2 sequences are LNHDA and SQIVND (reference sequence). CDR3 sequence (DNA): TGTGCCACCCGGCCTGGAGGAACCCAAGATACGCAGTATTTT. Translation: CATRPGGTQDTQYF.

The chain carries TRBV6-6 and TRBJ1-1; no clear D gene. The CDR3 sequence is 14 residues long. Trimming took 7 bases from V and 4 from J, leaving 16 bases between them. Germline V lookup: CDR1 MNHNY, CDR2 SVGAGI (reference sequence). The CDR3 loop is CASTSALRGTEAFF. For the CDR3, the DNA is TGTGCCAGCACCTCCGCGCTTCGGGGCACTGAAGCTTTCTTT.

This clone was recorded a few times. The rearrangement links TRBV4-1 to TRBJ2-7; D is possibly TRBD2 (5 bases). Germline CDR1 MGHRA, CDR2 YSYEKL. This CDR3 contains 17 residues. V gave up 3 bases and J gave up 1 base, with 19 bases separating them. The DNA of the CDR3 is TGCGCCAGCAGCCATCACCCTCGGACTCGATCTTCCTACGAGCAGTACTTC. It yields the protein CASSHHPRTRSSYEQYF.

The rearrangement uses TRBV9 and TRBJ2-7, with a possible D match to TRBD1 (6 bases). Trimming removed 0 bases at V and 6 bases at J, with 19 bases between. This CDR3 region has 16 residues. Germline CDR1 and CDR2: SGDLS and YYNGEE. CDR3 sequence (DNA): TGTGCCAGCAGCGTAGAATTCGCAGGGGCCACTTCCGAGCAGTACTTC. This encodes CASSVEFAGATSEQYF.

The chain combines TRBV5-1 with TRBJ2-7; 7 nucleotides align to TRBD1. Germline V CDR1 and CDR2: SGHRS, YFSETQ. This CDR3 is built from 15 residues. Trimming removed 4 bases from V and 2 bases from J; junction bases left unmatched: 9. CDR3 residues: CASSLTGETTYEQYF. The CDR3 DNA follows: TGCGCCAGCAGCCTTACAGGGGAAACAACCTACGAGCAGTACTTC. The complete variable domain, with remaining parts taken from reference TRBV5-1 and TRBJ2-7, reads KAGVTQTPRYLIKTRGQQVTLSCSPISGHRSVSWYQQTPGQGLQFLFEYFSETQRNKGNFPGRFSGRQFSNSRSEMNVSTLELGDSALYLCASSLTGETTYEQYFGPGTRLTVT.

The rearrangement uses TRBV11-2 and TRBJ1-3, with 7 bases lining up with TRBD1. The CDR3 consists of 17 residues. The junction had 5 bases not matched to a gene; V was cut back by 0 bases and J by 0 bases. Per the germline V gene, CDR1 is SGHAT and CDR2 is FQNNGV. CDR3: CASSLDRQGVSGNTIYF. CDR3 DNA: TGTGCCAGCAGCTTAGATCGACAGGGAGTCTCTGGAAACACCATATATTTT.

The rearrangement uses TRBV4-1 and TRBJ2-3; TRBD2 matches at 11 bases. CDR1 and CDR2 from the germline V gene are MGHRA and YSYEKL. V shed 1 base, J shed 3 bases, and the junction held 6 bases outside the gene matches. This CDR3 contains 17 residues. DNA for the CDR3: TGCGCCAGCAGCCAAGGGATAGCGGGGGGGCTTACAGATACGCAGTATTTT. Its translation is CASSQGIAGGLTDTQYF.

The chain couples TRBV18 to TRBJ1-5, with D unclear. Trimming left V 2 bases short and J 3 bases short, with 5 bases between. Germline values: CDR1 KGHSH, CDR2 LQKENI. This CDR3 has 13 residues. The CDR3 DNA reads TGTGCCAGCTCACCAGGGCTCAATCAGCCCCAGCATTTT. As protein: CASSPGLNQPQHF.

In its sample, this clone was seen once. The V call is TRBV9, the J call TRBJ2-3, with 10 positions matching TRBD2. V lost 0 bases and J lost 4; bases outside the gene matches: 5. This CDR3 is 16 amino acids long. Germline values: CDR1 SGDLS, CDR2 YYNGEE. CDR3 residues: CASSVGAGGRADTQYF. DNA for the CDR3: TGTGCCAGCAGCGTAGGAGCGGGGGGGCGGGCAGATACGCAGTATTTT.

DNA of the CDR3: TGTGCCTGGAGCGGGGATAATTCACCCCTCCACTTT. It translates to CAWSGDNSPLHF. V gene TRBV30 combines with J gene TRBJ1-6; D gene unclear. CDR1 GTSNPN and CDR2 SVGIG come from the germline V gene (reference sequence). Trimming cost V 3 bases and J 5 bases, with 5 bases left between them. This CDR3 spans 12 amino acids.

This chain links TRBV6-1 with TRBJ2-7, with 12 bases identical to TRBD2. The V segment lost 2 bases and the J segment 3 bases; nucleotides outside the gene matches: 5. This CDR3 comprises 16 residues. In germline, CDR1 is MNHNS, CDR2 SASEGT. As DNA, the CDR3 is TGTGCCAGCAGTGAATATCGGACTAGCGGGATCTACGAGCAGTACTTC. Its protein product is CASSEYRTSGIYEQYF.

The chain couples TRBV28 to TRBJ2-7; D uncertain. V was shortened by 9 bases and J by 9 bases, with 18 bases between the two germline ends. CDR1 is MDHEN, CDR2 SYDVKM, per germline. The CDR3 is made up of 12 amino acids. The CDR3 reads CASARRGRGQYF. The CDR3 DNA reads as TGTGCCAGTGCCCGGCGCGGTCGAGGGCAGTACTTC.

This clone was seen only a few times. V is TRBV6-5 and J is TRBJ1-5; D is ambiguous. Trimming took off 0 bases at V and 9 bases at J, with 9 bases between the two ends. The CDR3 spans 13 residues. Germline values: CDR1 MNHEY, CDR2 SVGAGI. The CDR3 spells CASSYSQTTPQHF. For the CDR3, the DNA is TGTGCCAGCAGTTACTCGCAGACTACGCCCCAGCATTTT.

This chain uses TRBV6-5 with TRBJ2-5; 7 nucleotides line up with TRBD1. Trimming cost V 2 bases and J 7 bases; bases outside gene matches: 7. The CDR3 is 14 residues long. The germline V gene has CDR1 MNHEY and CDR2 SVGAGI. CDR3 in amino acids: CASSYGAGGGTQYF. The CDR3 DNA reads TGTGCCAGCAGTTACGGGGCAGGGGGTGGGACCCAGTACTTC.

The chain joins TRBV6-6 to TRBJ1-2; 7 bases are shared with TRBD1. This CDR3 spans 14 amino acids. Germline V gene data show CDR1 as MNHNY and CDR2 as SVGAGI (reference sequence). Losses at the gene ends were 5 bases for V and 5 bases for J; bases not matched to a gene: 8. CDR3 coding DNA: TGTGCCAGCAGTCGACTCGGACAGGAATATGGCTACACCTTC. The encoded protein is CASSRLGQEYGYTF.

This clone was seen a handful of times. The rearrangement uses TRBV6-5 and TRBJ1-3; D is unresolved. There are 14 residues in the CDR3. V shed 5 bases and J shed 0 bases, with 8 bases lying between them. CDR1 and CDR2 from the germline V gene are MNHEY and SVGAGI. CDR3 DNA sequence: TGTGCCAGCAGTAAACTCACCTCTGGAAACACCATATATTTT. Protein sequence: CASSKLTSGNTIYF.

The CDR3 here is CAWIPRDRVGSEQYF. The CDR3 nucleotides read TGTGCCTGGATCCCTCGGGACAGGGTGGGAAGCGAGCAGTACTTC. The chain links TRBV30 to TRBJ2-7, with 9 bases fitting TRBD1. The CDR3 extends over 15 amino acids. V shed 4 bases, J shed 6 bases, and the junction held 13 bases outside the gene matches. Per germline, CDR1 GTSNPN and CDR2 SVGIG (reference sequence).

This clone showed up just once. This chain uses TRBV9 with TRBJ2-1; 9 nucleotides match TRBD2. This CDR3 spans 17 amino acids. Germline V gives CDR1 SGDLS, CDR2 YYNGEE. With V trimmed by 0 bases and J by 7 bases, 11 bases remained unmatched. As DNA, the CDR3 is TGTGCCAGCAGCGTAGGGGCCCTAGTAGCGGGAGTGAATGAGCAGTTCTTC. Translating it yields CASSVGALVAGVNEQFF.

This clone was found once. The chain has TRBV6-1 and TRBJ2-7, with D maybe TRBD1 (6 bases). V was pared by 2 bases and J by 3 bases, with 23 bases between. This CDR3 region has 18 residues. Per germline, CDR1 MNHNS and CDR2 SASEGT. The CDR3 region has the DNA TGTGCCAGCAGTGAATTCGGTCAGGGGCTCCCTTATTACTACGAGCAGTACTTC. Encoded protein: CASSEFGQGLPYYYEQYF.

This chain links TRBV5-4 with TRBJ2-6; TRBD2 aligns across 9 bases. This CDR3 region has 18 residues. Per the germline V gene, CDR1 is SGHNT and CDR2 is YYREEE (reference sequence). V shed 2 bases, J shed 0 bases, and the junction held 6 bases outside the gene matches. Here the CDR3 reads CASSFFLAGSSGANVLTF. The DNA of the CDR3 is TGTGCCAGCAGCTTCTTTCTAGCGGGAAGCTCTGGGGCCAACGTCCTGACTTTC.

The rearrangement links TRBV6-1 to TRBJ2-5; TRBD1 agrees at 9 bases. The J call may be incorrect, as the DNA end agrees better with TRBJ2-7. This CDR3 has 13 amino acids. Germline V gene data show CDR1 as MNHNS and CDR2 as SASEGT. Here the CDR3 DNA reads TGTGCCAGCGGGGACAGGGAGACCTACGAGCAGTACTTC. Translated, it gives CASGDRETYEQYF.